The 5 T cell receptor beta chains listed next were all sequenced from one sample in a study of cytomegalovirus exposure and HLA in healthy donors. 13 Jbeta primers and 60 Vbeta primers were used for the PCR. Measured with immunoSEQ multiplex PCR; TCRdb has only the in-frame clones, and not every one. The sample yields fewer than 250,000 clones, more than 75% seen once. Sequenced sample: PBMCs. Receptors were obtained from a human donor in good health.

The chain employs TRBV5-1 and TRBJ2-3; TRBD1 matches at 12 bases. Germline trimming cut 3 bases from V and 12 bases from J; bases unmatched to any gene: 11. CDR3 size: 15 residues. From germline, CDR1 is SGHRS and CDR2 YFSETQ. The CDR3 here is CASSSGQGAFPLQYF. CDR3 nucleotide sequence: TGCGCCAGCAGCTCGGGACAGGGGGCTTTCCCGCTCCAGTATTTT.

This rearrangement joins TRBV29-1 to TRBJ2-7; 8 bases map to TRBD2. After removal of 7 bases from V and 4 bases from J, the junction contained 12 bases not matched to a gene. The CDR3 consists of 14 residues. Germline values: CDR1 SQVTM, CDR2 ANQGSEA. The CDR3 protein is CSALTAGVGYEQYF. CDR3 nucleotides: TGCAGCGCCCTAACAGCGGGAGTGGGTTACGAGCAGTACTTC.

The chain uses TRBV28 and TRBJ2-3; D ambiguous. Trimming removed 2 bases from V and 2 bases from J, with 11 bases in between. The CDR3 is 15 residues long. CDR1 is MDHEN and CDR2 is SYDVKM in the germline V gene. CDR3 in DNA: TGTGCCAGCAGTTTAGGGCTTCACGACACAGATACGCAGTATTTT. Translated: CASSLGLHDTDTQYF.

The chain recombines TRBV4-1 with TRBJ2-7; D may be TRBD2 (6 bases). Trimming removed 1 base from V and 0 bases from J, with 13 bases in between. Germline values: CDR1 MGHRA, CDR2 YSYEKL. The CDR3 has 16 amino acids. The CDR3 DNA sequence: TGCGCCAGCAGCCAAGGACCGTCGGAGGGCTCCTACGAGCAGTACTTC. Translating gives CASSQGPSEGSYEQYF.

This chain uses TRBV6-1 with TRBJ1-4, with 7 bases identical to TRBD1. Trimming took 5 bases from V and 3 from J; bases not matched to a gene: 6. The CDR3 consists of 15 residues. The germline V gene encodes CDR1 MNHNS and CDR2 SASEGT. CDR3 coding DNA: TGTGCCAGCAGTAGACAGGGACAGCCTAATGAAAAACTGTTTTTT. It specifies CASSRQGQPNEKLFF.